The clone carrying this T cell receptor beta chain has more than one count but fewer than ten. The V and J ends lost 11 bases and 5 bases respectively, with 22 bases between them. The length of the CDR3 is 14 residues. Germline loops: CDR1 MDHEN, CDR2 SYDVKM. The data were taken from a study of T cells in Graves' hyperthyroidism and ophthalmopathy. RNA transcripts served as the template for amplifying TCR beta CDR3 regions. In the first-round RT-PCR of the TCR CDR3, the HTBI primer set was used. TCRdb processed the multiplex PCR reads anew with MiXCR; each CDR3 protein has one entry. The sample shows 330,000 or so distinct CDR3 sequences, around a fifth of them seen only once.

The sequence was obtained from a man aged 50 to 59 with Graves' ophthalmopathy. The genes are TRBV28 and TRBJ2-7; D may be TRBD2 (6 bases). Material: blood. CDR3 sequence reads: CAAAGRAGLHEQYF. The CDR3 nucleotides read TGTGCCGCGGCGGGAAGGGCAGGGTTACACGAGCAGTACTTC.